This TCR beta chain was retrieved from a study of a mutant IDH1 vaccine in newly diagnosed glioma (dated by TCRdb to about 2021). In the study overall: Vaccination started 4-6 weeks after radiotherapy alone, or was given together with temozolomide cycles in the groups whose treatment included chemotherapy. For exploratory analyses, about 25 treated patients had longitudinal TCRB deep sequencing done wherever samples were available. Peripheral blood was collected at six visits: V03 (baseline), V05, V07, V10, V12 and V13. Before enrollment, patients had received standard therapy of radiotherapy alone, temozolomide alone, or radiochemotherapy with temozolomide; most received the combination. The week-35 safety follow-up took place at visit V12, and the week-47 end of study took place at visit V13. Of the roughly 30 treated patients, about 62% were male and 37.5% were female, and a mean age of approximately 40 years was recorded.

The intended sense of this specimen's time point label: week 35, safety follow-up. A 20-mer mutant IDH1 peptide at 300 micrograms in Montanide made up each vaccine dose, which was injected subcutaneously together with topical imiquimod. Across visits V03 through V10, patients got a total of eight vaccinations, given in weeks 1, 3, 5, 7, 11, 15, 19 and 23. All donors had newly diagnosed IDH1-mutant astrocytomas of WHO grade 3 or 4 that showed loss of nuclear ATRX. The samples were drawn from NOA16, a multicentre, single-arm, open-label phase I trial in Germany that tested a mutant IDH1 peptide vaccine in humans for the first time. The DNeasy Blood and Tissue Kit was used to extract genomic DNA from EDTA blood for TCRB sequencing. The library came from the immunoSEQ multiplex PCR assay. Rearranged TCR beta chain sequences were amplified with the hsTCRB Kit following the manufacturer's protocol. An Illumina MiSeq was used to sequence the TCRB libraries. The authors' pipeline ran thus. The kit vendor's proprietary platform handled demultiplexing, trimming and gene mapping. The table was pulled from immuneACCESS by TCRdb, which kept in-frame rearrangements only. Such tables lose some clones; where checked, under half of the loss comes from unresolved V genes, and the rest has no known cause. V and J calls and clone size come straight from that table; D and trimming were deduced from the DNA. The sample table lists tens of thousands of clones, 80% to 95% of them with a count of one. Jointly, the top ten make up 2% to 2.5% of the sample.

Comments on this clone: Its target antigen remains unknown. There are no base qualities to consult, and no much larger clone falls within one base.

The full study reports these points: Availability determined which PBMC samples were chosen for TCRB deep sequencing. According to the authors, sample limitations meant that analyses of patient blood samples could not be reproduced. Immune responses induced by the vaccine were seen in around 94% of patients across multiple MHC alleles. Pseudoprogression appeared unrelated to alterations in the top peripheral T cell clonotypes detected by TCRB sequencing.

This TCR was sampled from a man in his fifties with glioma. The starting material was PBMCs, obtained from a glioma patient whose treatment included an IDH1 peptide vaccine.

The DNA sequence is as follows: TGTGCCAGCAGTTACGGGGGAGGGGCCGAGCAGTACTTC. This translates into CASSYGGGAEQYF. The receptor chain draws on TRBV6-6 and TRBJ2-7, with 7 middle bases fitting TRBD2. CDR1 and CDR2 were assigned from the germline V gene (reference sequence) as MNHNY and SVGAGI. CDR3 length: 13 amino acids, cysteine to phenylalanine. Only the CDR3 DNA is retained, 39 bases long and in frame from the first base. At the junction V is shortened by 2 bases and J by 6 bases; bases outside the gene matches: 4.